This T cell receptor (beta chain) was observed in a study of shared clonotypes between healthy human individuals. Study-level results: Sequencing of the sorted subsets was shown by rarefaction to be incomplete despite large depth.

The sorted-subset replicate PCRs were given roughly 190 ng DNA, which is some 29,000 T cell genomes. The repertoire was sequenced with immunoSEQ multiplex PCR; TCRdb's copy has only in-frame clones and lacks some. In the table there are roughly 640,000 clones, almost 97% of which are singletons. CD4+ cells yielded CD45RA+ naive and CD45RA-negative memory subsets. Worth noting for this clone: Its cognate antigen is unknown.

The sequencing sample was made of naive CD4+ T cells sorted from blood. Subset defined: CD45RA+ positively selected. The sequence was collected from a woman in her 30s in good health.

CDR3 nucleotide sequence: TGCAGCGTGGCCGTGCGGGGGAGGGCCTACAATGAGCAGTTCTTC. Translated: CSVAVRGRAYNEQFF. The J gene is TRBJ2-1, the V gene TRBV29-1; TRBD2 aligns across 7 bases. The V segment lost 6 bases and the J segment 2 bases; nucleotides outside the gene matches: 10. Germline V gene sequence: CDR1 SQVTM, CDR2 ANQGSEA. The CDR3 loop spans 15 amino acids.